This T cell receptor beta chain came from a study of T cell changes during pregnancy in multiple sclerosis. The assay was immunoSEQ multiplex PCR, and TCRdb's table has in-frame clones only and misses some. In the table there are some 64,000 clones, 90% of which are singletons. This receptor was identified in a female donor in good health, enrolled as a control in a pregnancy study. The sample was peripheral blood, taken in the second trimester of pregnancy.

CDR3 residues: CASSLVSGQAWGNTEAFF. CDR3 sequence (DNA): TGTGCCAGCAGCTTAGTTTCGGGACAGGCCTGGGGGAACACTGAAGCTTTCTTT. The chain carries TRBV7-6 and TRBJ1-1; 8 nucleotides line up with TRBD1. The germline gives CDR1 SGHVS, CDR2 FNYEAQ. The trim removed 1 base at V and 1 base at J, leaving 11 bases unmatched. This CDR3 contains 18 residues.